Given below is one TCR beta chain in context. Its antigen is unknown. The entry originates in a study of response to subunit inactivated influenza vaccine. TCRdb used MiXCR to reprocess the RT-PCR reads, holding one entry per CDR3 protein. The sample has about 780,000 distinct CDR3 sequences, approximately 17% seen once; the top ten hold around 9.9%. This CDR3 has 14 residues. Germline V gives CDR1 DFQATT, CDR2 SNEGSKA (reference sequence). V was trimmed by 0 bases and J by 2 bases, leaving 8 bases between them. Study-level points and caveats: Each seasonal flu vaccination may recruit only limited new T cells, authors suggested.

The chain is built from TRBV20-1 and TRBJ1-5, with no clear D. Here the sequenced sample was PBMCs from blood, taken 4 to 6 days after vaccination. The clonotype was recovered from a man aged 50 or older who received an inactivated influenza vaccine. CDR3 coding DNA: TGCAGTGCTAGAGACATTTGGGGCAATCAGCCCCAGCATTTT. This sequence encodes CSARDIWGNQPQHF.